One T cell receptor (beta chain) is described in this entry. Its antigen remains unknown. TCRdb independently ran MiXCR on the RT-PCR reads; one entry per CDR3 protein. The data contain roughly 170,000 distinct CDR3 sequences, around 8.8% of them singletons. This sample was taken from a study of response to subunit inactivated influenza vaccine. Study-level findings and limits: New T cells are recruited in small numbers by each seasonal influenza vaccination, according to the authors' suggestion.

This sequence originates from a man aged 50-60 years who received an inactivated influenza vaccine. Sequenced material: non-naive T cells sorted from PBMCs, taken on the day of vaccination.

CDR3 DNA sequence: TGCGCCAGCAGCCAAGATAGGGGTCCAGGCACTGAAGCTTTCTTT. Its protein product is CASSQDRGPGTEAFF. This rearrangement joins TRBV4-3 to TRBJ1-1; a possible D gene is TRBD1 (5 bases). Trimming shortened V by 0 bases and J by 4 bases, and 12 bases separated the two germline ends. CDR1 is LGHNA and CDR2 is YSLEER in the germline V gene. This CDR3 comprises 15 residues.